The clone carrying this T cell receptor beta chain was counted a single time. The antigen remains undetermined. This sample was included in a study of graft-versus-host responses after intestinal transplantation. Germline lookup yields CDR1 MGHRA and CDR2 YSYEKL. V lost 0 bases, J lost 2 bases, and 11 bases lay in between. This CDR3 is 15 amino acids long. Assay: immunoSEQ multiplex PCR; the TCRdb copy retains only in-frame clones and omits some. The sample includes 90,000 to 95,000 clones, 90% to 95% of them seen just once. The chain links TRBV4-1 to TRBJ2-7; D is perhaps TRBD2 (6 bases). The sample in question was unstimulated CD8+ T cells sorted from spleen or lymph node cells, obtained before intestinal transplant. This TCR was recovered from a human donor who received an intestinal transplant. The CDR3 nucleotides read TGCGCCAGCAGCCAAGATGGAGGGCCCCCCTACGAGCAGTACTTC. Residues: CASSQDGGPPYEQYF.